The present T cell receptor beta chain was sequenced within a study of T cells in Graves' hyperthyroidism and ophthalmopathy. Study as a whole: At initial diagnosis, before any treatment had begun, peripheral blood was obtained.

Between the trimmed V and J ends, which lost 8 bases and 1 base, there was a span of 9 bases. CDR1 and CDR2 from the germline V gene are MNHEY and SMNVEV (reference sequence). This CDR3 is built from 13 residues. The table lists this clonotype with many counts. Amplified TCR beta CDR3 regions came from RNA transcripts. The primer set for the first-round RT-PCR of the TCR CDR3 was HTBI. One entry per CDR3 protein results from TCRdb running MiXCR on the multiplex PCR reads. Counted here are some 620,000 distinct CDR3 sequences, 15% to 20% occurring once; the ten biggest clones make up less than 4.5%. Each diagnosis drew on symptoms, thyroxine, TRAb, thyroid ultrasound and orbital computed tomography findings.

The chain recombines TRBV27 with TRBJ1-3, with unresolved D. The clonotype was recovered from a woman aged 30 to 39 with Graves' hyperthyroidism. Material for sequencing was blood. CDR3 bases: TGTGCCAGCCGGACCGGGTCTGGAAACACCATATATTTT. This translates into CASRTGSGNTIYF.